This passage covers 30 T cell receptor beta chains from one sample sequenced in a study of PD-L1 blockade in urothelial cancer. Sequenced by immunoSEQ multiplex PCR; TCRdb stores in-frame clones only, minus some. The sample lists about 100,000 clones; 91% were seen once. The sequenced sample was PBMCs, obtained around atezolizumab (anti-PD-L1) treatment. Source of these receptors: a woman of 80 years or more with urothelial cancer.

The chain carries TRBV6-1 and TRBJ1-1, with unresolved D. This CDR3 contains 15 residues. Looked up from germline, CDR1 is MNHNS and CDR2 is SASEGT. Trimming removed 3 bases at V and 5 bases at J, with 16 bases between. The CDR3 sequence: CASSDSGSRATEAFF. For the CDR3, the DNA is TGTGCCAGCAGTGACTCGGGGTCCAGAGCAACTGAAGCTTTCTTT.

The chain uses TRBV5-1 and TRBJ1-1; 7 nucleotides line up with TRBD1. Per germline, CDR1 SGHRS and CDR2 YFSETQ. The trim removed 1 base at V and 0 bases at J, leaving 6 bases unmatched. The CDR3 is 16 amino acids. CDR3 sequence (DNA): TGCGCCAGCAGCTTGACAGGGGCCTCTGTGAACACTGAAGCTTTCTTT. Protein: CASSLTGASVNTEAFF.

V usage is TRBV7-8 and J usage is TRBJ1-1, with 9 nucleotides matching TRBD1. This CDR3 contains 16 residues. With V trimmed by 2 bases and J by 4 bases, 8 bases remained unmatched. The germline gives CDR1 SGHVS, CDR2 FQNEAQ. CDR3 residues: CASSLRGDRVTTEAFF. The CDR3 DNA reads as TGTGCCAGCAGCTTACGAGGGGACAGGGTTACCACTGAAGCTTTCTTT.

The CDR3, as DNA: TGTGCCAGTAGTCCAACGGGACTAGCGGGAGGGACCGGGGAGCTGTTTTTT. Its translation: CASSPTGLAGGTGELFF. The rearrangement uses TRBV19 and TRBJ2-2, with 16 bases lining up with TRBD2. In germline, CDR1 is LNHDA, CDR2 SQIVND (reference sequence). This CDR3 has 17 residues. V was clipped by 5 bases and J by 5 bases; unmatched bases: 5.

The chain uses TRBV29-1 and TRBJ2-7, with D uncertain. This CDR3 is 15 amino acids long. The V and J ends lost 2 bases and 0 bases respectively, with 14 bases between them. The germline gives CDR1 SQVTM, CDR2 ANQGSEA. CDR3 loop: CSVESPDISSYEQYF. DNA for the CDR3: TGCAGCGTTGAATCCCCAGACATCAGCTCCTACGAGCAGTACTTC.

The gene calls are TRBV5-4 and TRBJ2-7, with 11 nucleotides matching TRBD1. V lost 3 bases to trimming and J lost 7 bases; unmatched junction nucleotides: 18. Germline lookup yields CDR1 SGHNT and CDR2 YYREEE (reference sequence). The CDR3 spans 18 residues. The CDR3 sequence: CASSSYTGTGGSDKEQYF. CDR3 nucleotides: TGTGCCAGCAGCTCGTACACCGGGACAGGGGGTTCCGATAAGGAGCAGTACTTC.

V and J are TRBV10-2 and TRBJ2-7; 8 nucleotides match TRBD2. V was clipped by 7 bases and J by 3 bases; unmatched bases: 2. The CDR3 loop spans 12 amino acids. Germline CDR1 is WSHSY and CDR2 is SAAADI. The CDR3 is CASKSGSYEQYF. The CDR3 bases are TGCGCCAGCAAAAGCGGGAGCTACGAGCAGTACTTC.

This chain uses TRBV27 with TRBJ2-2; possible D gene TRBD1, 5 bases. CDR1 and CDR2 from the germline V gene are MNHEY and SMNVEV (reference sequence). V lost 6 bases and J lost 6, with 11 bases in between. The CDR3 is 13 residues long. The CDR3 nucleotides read TGTGCCAGCAGCCACGGACAACCCGGGGAGCTGTTTTTT. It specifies CASSHGQPGELFF.

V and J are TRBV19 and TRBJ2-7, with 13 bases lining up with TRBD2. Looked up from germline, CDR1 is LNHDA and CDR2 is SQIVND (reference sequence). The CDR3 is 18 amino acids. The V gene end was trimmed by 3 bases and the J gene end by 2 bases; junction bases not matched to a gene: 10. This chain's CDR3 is CASSMTLAGGPLPYEQYF. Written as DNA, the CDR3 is TGTGCCAGTAGTATGACACTAGCGGGAGGGCCTTTACCCTACGAGCAGTACTTC.

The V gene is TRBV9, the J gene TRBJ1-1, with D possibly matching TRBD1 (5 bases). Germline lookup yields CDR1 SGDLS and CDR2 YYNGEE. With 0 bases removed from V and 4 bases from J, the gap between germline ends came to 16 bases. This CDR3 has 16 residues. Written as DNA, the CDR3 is TGTGCCAGCAGCGTAGATCCCCTCCTGGGGCGCACTGAAGCTTTCTTT. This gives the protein CASSVDPLLGRTEAFF.

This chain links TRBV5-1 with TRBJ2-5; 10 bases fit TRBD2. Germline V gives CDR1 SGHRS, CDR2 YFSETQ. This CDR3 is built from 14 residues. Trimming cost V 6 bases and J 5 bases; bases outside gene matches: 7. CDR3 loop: CASKASGSFETQYF. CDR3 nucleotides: TGCGCCAGCAAGGCTAGCGGGAGTTTTGAGACCCAGTACTTC.

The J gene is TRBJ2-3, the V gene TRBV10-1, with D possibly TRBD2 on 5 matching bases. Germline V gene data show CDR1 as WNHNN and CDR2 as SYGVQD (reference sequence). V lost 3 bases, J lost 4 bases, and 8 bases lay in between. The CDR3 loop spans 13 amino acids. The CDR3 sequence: CASSEAVPDTQYF. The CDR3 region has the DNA TGCGCCAGCAGTGAAGCGGTCCCAGATACGCAGTATTTT.

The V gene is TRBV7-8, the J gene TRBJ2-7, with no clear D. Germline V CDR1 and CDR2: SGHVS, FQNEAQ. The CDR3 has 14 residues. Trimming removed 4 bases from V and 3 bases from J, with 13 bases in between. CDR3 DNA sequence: TGTGCCAGCAGCTCGGAGTACTATCACTACGAGCAGTACTTC. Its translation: CASSSEYYHYEQYF.

The CDR3, as DNA: TGTGCCAGCAGTACTAGCGACACAGATACGCAGTATTTT. Its protein product is CASSTSDTDTQYF. The chain links TRBV6-1 to TRBJ2-3; 7 positions agree with TRBD2. Losses at the gene ends were 5 bases for V and 2 bases for J; bases not matched to a gene: 1. This CDR3 comprises 13 residues. From germline, CDR1 is MNHNS and CDR2 SASEGT.

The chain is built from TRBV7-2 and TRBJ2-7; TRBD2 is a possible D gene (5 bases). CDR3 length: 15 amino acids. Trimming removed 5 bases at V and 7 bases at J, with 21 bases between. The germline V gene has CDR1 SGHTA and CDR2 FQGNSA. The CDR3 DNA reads TGTGCCAGCAGCCGTTCGAGTGTACAGACGGGAGAGCAGTACTTC. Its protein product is CASSRSSVQTGEQYF. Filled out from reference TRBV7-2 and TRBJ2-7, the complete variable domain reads GAGVSQSPSNKVTEKGKDVELRCDPISGHTALYWYRQSLGQGLEFLIYFQGNSAPDKSGLPSDRFSAERTGGSVSTLTIQRTQQEDSAVYLCASSRSSVQTGEQYFGPGTRLTVT.

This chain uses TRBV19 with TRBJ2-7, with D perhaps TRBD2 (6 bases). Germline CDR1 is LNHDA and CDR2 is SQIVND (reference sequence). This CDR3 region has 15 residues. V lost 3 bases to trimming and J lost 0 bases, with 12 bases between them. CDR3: CASSIGGDLSYEQYF. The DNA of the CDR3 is TGTGCCAGTAGTATTGGCGGGGATCTCTCCTACGAGCAGTACTTC. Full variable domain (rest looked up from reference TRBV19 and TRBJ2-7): DGGITQSPKYLFRKEGQNVTLSCEQNLNHDAMYWYRQDPGQGLRLIYYSQIVNDFQKGDIAEGYSVSREKKESFPLTVTSAQKNPTAFYLCASSIGGDLSYEQYFGPGTRLTVT.

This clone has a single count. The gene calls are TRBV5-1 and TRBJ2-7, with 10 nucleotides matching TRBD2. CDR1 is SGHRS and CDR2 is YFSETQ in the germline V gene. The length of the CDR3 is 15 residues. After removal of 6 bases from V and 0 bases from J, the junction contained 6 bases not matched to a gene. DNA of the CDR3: TGCGCCAGCACCATTTCTAGCGGGAGCTCCTACGAGCAGTACTTC. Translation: CASTISSGSSYEQYF.

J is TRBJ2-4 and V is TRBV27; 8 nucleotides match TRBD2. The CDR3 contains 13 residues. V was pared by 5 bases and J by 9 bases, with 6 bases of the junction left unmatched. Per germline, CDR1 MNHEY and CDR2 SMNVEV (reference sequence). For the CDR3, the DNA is TGTGCCAGCAGTCCCTCGGGGGGGGCCATTCAGTACTTC. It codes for CASSPSGGAIQYF.

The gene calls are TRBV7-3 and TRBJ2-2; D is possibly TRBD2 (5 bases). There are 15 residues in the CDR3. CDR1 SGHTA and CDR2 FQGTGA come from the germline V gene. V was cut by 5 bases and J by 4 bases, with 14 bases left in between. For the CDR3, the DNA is TGTGCCAGCAGCGAGGGCTTTGGAGGCACCGGGGAGCTGTTTTTT. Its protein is CASSEGFGGTGELFF.

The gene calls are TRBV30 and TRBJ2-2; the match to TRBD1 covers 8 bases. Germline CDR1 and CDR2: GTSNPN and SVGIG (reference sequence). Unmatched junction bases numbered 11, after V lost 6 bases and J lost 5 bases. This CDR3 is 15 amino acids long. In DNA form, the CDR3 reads TGTGCCTGTAATGGACAGGGAAGGGAGACCGGGGAGCTGTTTTTT. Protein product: CACNGQGRETGELFF.

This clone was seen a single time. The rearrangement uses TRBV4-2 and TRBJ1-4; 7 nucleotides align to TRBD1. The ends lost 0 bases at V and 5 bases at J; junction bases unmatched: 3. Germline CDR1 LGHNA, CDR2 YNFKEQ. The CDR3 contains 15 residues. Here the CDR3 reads CASSQDKGGNEKLFF. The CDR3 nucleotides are TGTGCCAGCAGCCAAGATAAAGGGGGCAATGAAAAACTGTTTTTT.

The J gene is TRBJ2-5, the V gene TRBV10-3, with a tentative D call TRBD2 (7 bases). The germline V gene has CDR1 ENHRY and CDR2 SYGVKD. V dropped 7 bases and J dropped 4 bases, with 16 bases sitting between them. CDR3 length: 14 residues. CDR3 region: CAITNREGGETQYF. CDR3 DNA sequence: TGTGCCATCACTAACAGGGAGGGAGGAGAGACCCAGTACTTC.

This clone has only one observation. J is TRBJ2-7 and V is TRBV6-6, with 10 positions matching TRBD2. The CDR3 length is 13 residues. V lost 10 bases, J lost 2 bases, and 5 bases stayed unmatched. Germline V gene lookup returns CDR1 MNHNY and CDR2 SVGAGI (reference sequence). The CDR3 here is CATGTSATYEQYF. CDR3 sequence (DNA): TGTGCCACCGGGACTAGCGCAACCTACGAGCAGTACTTC.

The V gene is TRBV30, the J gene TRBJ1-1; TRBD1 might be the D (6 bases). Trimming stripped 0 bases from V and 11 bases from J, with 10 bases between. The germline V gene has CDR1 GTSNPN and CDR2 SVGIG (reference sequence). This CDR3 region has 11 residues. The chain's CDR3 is CAWSVKGEAFF. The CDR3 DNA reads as TGTGCCTGGAGTGTAAAGGGGGAGGCTTTCTTT.

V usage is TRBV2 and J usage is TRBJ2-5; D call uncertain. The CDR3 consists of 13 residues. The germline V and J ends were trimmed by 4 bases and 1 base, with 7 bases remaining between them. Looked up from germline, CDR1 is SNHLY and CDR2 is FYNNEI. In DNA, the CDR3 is TGTGCCAGCAGTGGGGCACCCCAAGAGACCCAGTACTTC. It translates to CASSGAPQETQYF.

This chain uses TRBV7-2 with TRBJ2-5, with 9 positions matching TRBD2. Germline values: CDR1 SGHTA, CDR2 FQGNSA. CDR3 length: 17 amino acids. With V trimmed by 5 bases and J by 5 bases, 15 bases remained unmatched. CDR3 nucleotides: TGTGCCAGCAGCCCTGGGGGGGCGGGAGGGCCGATGGAGACCCAGTACTTC. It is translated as CASSPGGAGGPMETQYF.

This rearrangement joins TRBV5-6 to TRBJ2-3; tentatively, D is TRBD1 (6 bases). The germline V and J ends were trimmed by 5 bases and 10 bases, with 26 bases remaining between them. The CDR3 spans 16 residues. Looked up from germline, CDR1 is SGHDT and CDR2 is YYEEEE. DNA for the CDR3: TGTGCCAGCAGACCTCAATCTGGACAGAGCACAGCTCCGCAGTATTTT. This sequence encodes CASRPQSGQSTAPQYF.

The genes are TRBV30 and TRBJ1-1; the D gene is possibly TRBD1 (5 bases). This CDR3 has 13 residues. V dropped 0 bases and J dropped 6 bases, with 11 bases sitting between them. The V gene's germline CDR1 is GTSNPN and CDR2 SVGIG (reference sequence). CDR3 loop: CAWSVNLGAEAFF. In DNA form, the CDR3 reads TGTGCCTGGAGTGTCAATCTAGGGGCTGAAGCTTTCTTT.

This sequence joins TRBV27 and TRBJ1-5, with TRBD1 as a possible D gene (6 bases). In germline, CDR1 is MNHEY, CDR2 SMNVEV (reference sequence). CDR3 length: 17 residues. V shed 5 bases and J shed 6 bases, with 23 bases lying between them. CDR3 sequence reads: CASSTRQDFGWGQPQHF. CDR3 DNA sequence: TGTGCCAGCAGTACCCGACAGGATTTCGGGTGGGGTCAGCCCCAGCATTTT.

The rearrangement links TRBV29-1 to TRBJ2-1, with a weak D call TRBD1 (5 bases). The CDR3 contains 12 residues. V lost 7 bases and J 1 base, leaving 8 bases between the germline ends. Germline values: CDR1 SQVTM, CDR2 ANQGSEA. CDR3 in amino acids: CSAGISYNEQFF. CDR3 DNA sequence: TGCAGCGCAGGGATATCCTACAATGAGCAGTTCTTC.